This TCR beta chain comes out of a study of blood T cells in healthy people across ages (dated by TCRdb to about 2015). About the study as a whole: Template switching captured roughly one uniquely barcoded TCR beta cDNA molecule per two T cells in model experiments. The study measured age-related changes in TCR beta repertoire diversity using deep sequencing normalized with unique cDNA molecular identifiers. To avoid experimental bias, donors of different ages were distributed randomly across sequencing lanes. For two donors (one aged 18 to 30 and one aged 80 or older), the study analyzed two additional independent replicas of 1 million unique cDNA reads from the same blood draw. Donors were grouped into four age groups: young (average roughly 17 years), middle-aged (over 35), aged (over 55) and long-lived (just over 80). Here is what the overall study found, with its caveats: As age increased, observed TCR beta diversity per million T cells dropped in a roughly linear way, and a significant reduction was already evident by age 40. Because donor CMV infection status was unknown, age-related changes in expanded clonotypes were potentially confounded. Estimates of total diversity based on one million sequenced T cells were regarded as lower bounds and as underestimates. Bulk unsorted PBMC profiling prevented conclusive comparison of naive and antigen-experienced compartments. A strong correlation was found between observed TCR beta diversity and the percentage of naive T cells measured by flow cytometry. Compared with the aged group, more naive CD4+ T cells, fewer expanded clones and increased TCR diversity were shown by the long-lived group, suggesting age selection.

Library method: 5' RACE. Instrument used: Illumina HiSeq 2500. A second PCR of about 6 to 11 cycles was performed with a sample-barcoded 5' primer and a J-beta primer mix. A template-switch 5' adaptor carrying 12 random nucleotides introduced a unique molecular identifier onto each TCR beta cDNA molecule. Each sample yielded at least 3 million CDR3-containing paired-end reads. First-strand cDNA synthesis was performed from all RNA using the Mint cDNA synthesis kit, with priming by a TRBC-specific oligonucleotide. All cDNA was treated with uracil-DNA glycosylase and then went through a first 18-cycle PCR with the universal primers M1SS and BC2_uni_R. In the original analysis: For normalization, 1 million high-quality reads, each with a distinct molecular identifier, were randomly selected from each sample. Reads sharing molecular identifiers were discarded rather than binned into consensus sequences. CDR3 identification, clonotype clustering and error correction used MiTCR with a Q25 quality threshold and the strictest error-elimination algorithm. Lower-bound total TCR beta diversity was estimated with a nonparametric unseen species model using Euler transformation. The public reads were reanalyzed by TCRdb: fastp trimming at Q25, MiXCR alignment, in-frame beta chains only. Under each unique CDR3 protein, matching rows form one entry showing the most common genes and DNA. Here the V and J calls rest on TCRdb's processing, not on the authors' analysis. For this sample the table gives roughly 900,000 distinct CDR3 sequences, of which under 50% were detected only once. The ten biggest clones cover 13% of the sample.

The roughly 39 donors, aged about 6 to 95 years, were systemically healthy Caucasian individuals from Russia. Each donor gave 8 to 10 milliliters of peripheral blood, drawn into EDTA-treated Vacutainer tubes. Ficoll-Paque density-gradient centrifugation was used to isolate PBMCs, with at least 6 million per sample. Trizol reagent was used to extract total RNA from the PBMCs, yielding at least 6 micrograms per sample. For every donor, an aliquot of PBMCs went through flow cytometry to measure the percentages of naive CD45RAhigh/CD27high T cells. This clonotype was counted between two and nine times. Its antigen is still unknown. Base qualities are not at hand, and no much larger clone is one base apart. Inclusive of the bounding cysteine and phenylalanine, the CDR3 is 15 residues long. This entry keeps only the CDR3 DNA: 45 bases, framed from base 1. The germline V gene provides CDR1 SGHVS and CDR2 FQNEAQ. At the junction V is shortened by 1 base and J by 10 bases, with 19 bases in between.

The rearrangement joined TRBV7-8 to TRBJ1-2, and the D gene may be TRBD1, 6 bases matching. Sequences were obtained from blood. The TCR was taken from a man aged 25-45 years in good health. The nucleotide sequence is given as TGTGCCAGCAGCTTAGTTCCGGGGGGCATCAATGACTACACCTTC. Its coded protein is CASSLVPGGINDYTF.